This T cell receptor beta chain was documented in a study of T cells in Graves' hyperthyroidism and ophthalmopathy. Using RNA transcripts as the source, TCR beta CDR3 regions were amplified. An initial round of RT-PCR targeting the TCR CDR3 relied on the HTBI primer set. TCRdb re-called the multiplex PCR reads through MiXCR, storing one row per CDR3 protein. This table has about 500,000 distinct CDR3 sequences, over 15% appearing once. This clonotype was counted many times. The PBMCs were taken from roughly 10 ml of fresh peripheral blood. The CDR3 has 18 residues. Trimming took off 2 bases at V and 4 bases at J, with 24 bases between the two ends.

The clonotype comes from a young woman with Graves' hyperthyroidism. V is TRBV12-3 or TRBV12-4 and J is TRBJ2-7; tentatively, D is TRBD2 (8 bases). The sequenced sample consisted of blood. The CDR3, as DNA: TGTGCCAGCAGTTTAAGGGGACAGATAGCGGGGTACGGTTACGAGCAGTACTTC. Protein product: CASSLRGQIAGYGYEQYF.